Below are 2 T cell receptor beta chains sequenced from a single sample in a study of beta chain features in type 1 diabetes. All of the isolated RNA was reverse transcribed, so expressed TCRB transcripts were sequenced. Sequencing was performed with immunoSEQ multiplex PCR; in TCRdb, only in-frame clones are kept and a portion is missing. The profile shows about 450,000 clones, approximately 10% of them singletons. Sequences were obtained from naive CD4+ T cells from blood. These receptors all stem from a woman aged 18-29 years in good health.

The rearrangement joins TRBV14 to TRBJ1-2; 9 bases fit TRBD1. Germline CDR1 SGHDN, CDR2 FVKESK. The J segment lost 5 bases and the V segment lost 4 bases, leaving 5 bases of the junction unmatched. This CDR3 contains 14 residues. CDR3 nucleotides: TGTGCCAGCAGCCCACGGGGACAGGGATATGGCTACACCTTC. Encoded protein: CASSPRGQGYGYTF.

This clone was seen more than once but under ten times. This chain joins TRBV7-2 and TRBJ2-7; TRBD1 agrees at 7 bases. The length of the CDR3 is 15 residues. Germline V gene lookup returns CDR1 SGHTA and CDR2 FQGNSA. V lost 5 bases and J lost 6; bases outside the gene matches: 13. The CDR3 sequence: CASSRTGTAPGEQYF. The CDR3 DNA reads TGTGCCAGCAGCCGTACCGGGACAGCCCCTGGCGAGCAGTACTTC.